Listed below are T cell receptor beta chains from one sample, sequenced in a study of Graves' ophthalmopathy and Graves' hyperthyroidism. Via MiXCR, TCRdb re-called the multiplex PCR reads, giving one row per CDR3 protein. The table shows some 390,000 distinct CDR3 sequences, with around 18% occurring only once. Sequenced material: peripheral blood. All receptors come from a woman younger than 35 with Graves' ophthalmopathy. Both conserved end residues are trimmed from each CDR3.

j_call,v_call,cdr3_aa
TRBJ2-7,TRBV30,AWKGGLSSYEQY
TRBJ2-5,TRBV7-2,ASSPPWAQETQY
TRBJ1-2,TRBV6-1,ASSEAGGSPKSGYT
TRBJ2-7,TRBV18,ASSPQGTGHEQY
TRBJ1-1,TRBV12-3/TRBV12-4,ASSPRGTKNTEAF
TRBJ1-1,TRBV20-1,RVTENTEAF
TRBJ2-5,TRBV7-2,ASSYKAGRGETQY
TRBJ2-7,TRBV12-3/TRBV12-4,ASSSTAPGYEQY
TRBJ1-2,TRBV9,ASSAGYGYT
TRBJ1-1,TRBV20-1,SGRDRGRMNTEAF
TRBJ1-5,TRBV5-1,ASSLGQSHQPQH
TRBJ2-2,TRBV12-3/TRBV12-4,ASRPTGTGELF
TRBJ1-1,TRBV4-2,ASSPLWSGQGRGTEAF
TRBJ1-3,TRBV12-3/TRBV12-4,ASMRTGNTIY
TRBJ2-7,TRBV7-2,ASSEWREESHEQY
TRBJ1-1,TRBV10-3,AIATNTEAF
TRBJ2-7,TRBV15,ATSRSRLAGGKSSYEQY
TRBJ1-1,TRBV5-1,ASSGRDRPNTEAF
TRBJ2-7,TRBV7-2,ASSLRAFPNYEQY
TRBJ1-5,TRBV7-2,ASSLAWDQPQH
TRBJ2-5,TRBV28,ASSNLGTSGVTQY